Listed here are 32 T cell receptor beta chains from one sample, sequenced in a study of blood T cell repertoires in COVID-19. Some clones are missing from TCRdb's copy, which holds only in-frame ones; the method was immunoSEQ multiplex PCR. The repertoire holds fewer than 110,000 clones, with approximately 92% as singletons. The sequenced material came from peripheral blood. The receptors were gathered from a man aged 50 to 59 with active COVID-19.

In this sample, this clone turned up once. The chain has TRBV5-1 and TRBJ2-2, with D possibly being TRBD2 (6 bases). Germline V CDR1 and CDR2: SGHRS, YFSETQ. The CDR3 has 15 amino acids. V gave up 4 bases and J gave up 2 bases, with 12 bases separating them. The CDR3 DNA is TGCGCCAGCAGCCGGCGGGGTGAAAACACCGGGGAGCTGTTTTTT. This encodes CASSRRGENTGELFF. Supplemented by reference TRBV5-1 and TRBJ2-2, the full variable domain reads KAGVTQTPRYLIKTRGQQVTLSCSPISGHRSVSWYQQTPGQGLQFLFEYFSETQRNKGNFPGRFSGRQFSNSRSEMNVSTLELGDSALYLCASSRRGENTGELFFGEGSRLTVL.

The chain recombines TRBV28 with TRBJ2-2; TRBD2 matches 8 bases. This CDR3 is built from 16 residues. CDR1 and CDR2 (germline): MDHEN, SYDVKM. The V and J ends lost 6 bases and 7 bases, in that order; junction bases with no gene match: 13. CDR3 loop: CASSPRVAGPGGELFF. CDR3 coding DNA: TGTGCCAGCAGCCCAAGGGTAGCGGGGCCGGGCGGGGAGCTGTTTTTT.

This clone was observed once. The chain recombines TRBV18 with TRBJ2-1, with D perhaps TRBD1 (6 bases). The CDR3 extends over 15 amino acids. Between the trimmed V and J ends, which lost 6 bases and 1 base, there was a span of 13 bases. Germline V gives CDR1 KGHSH, CDR2 LQKENI. The CDR3 is CASSRARGSYNEQFF. The CDR3 nucleotides read TGTGCCAGCTCTCGGGCTAGGGGGTCCTACAATGAGCAGTTCTTC. The full variable domain, rest sourced from reference TRBV18 and TRBJ2-1, is NAGVMQNPRHLVRRRGQEARLRCSPMKGHSHVYWYRQLPEEGLKFMVYLQKENIIDESGMPKERFSAEFPKEGPSILRIQQVVRGDSAAYFCASSRARGSYNEQFFGPGTRLTVL.

This clone has a handful of counts. The genes are TRBV30 and TRBJ2-7, with a weak D call TRBD1 (5 bases). The V and J ends lost 4 bases and 3 bases respectively, with 7 bases between them. The CDR3 has 11 residues. Germline CDR1 GTSNPN, CDR2 SVGIG (reference sequence). This CDR3 is CAWMDNYEQYF. As DNA, the CDR3 is TGTGCCTGGATGGACAACTACGAGCAGTACTTC.

The chain uses TRBV5-1 and TRBJ1-1, with TRBD1 matching 7 bases. Germline values: CDR1 SGHRS, CDR2 YFSETQ. The V and J ends lost 4 bases and 7 bases, in that order; junction bases with no gene match: 4. The CDR3 sequence is 12 residues long. The DNA of the CDR3 is TGCGCCAGCAGCCCTACAGGGGATGAAGCTTTCTTT. Encoded protein: CASSPTGDEAFF.

The chain has TRBV7-9 and TRBJ1-4; possibly TRBD1 for D (5 bases). CDR1 SEHNR and CDR2 FQNEAQ come from the germline V gene (reference sequence). With 1 base removed from V and 8 bases from J, the gap between germline ends came to 17 bases. This CDR3 has 16 residues. This CDR3 is CASSLELRGIGEKLFF. In DNA, the CDR3 is TGTGCCAGCAGCTTAGAGCTACGGGGGATCGGAGAAAAACTGTTTTTT.

Only a few counts were recorded for this clone. This sequence joins TRBV4-1 and TRBJ2-1; D call uncertain. The CDR3 extends over 12 amino acids. Germline CDR1 reads MGHRA; CDR2 reads YSYEKL. V lost 0 bases and J lost 8, with 5 bases in between. In nucleotides, the CDR3 is TGCGCCAGCAGCCAAGATGCGTATGAGCAGTTCTTC. Translation: CASSQDAYEQFF.

The chain has TRBV30 and TRBJ1-1, with D uncertain. Germline-derived CDR1 and CDR2 are GTSNPN and SVGIG (reference sequence). The length of the CDR3 is 13 residues. The V end lost 2 bases, the J end lost 1 base, and 8 bases lay between the germline ends. The CDR3 is CAWSPYGNTEAFF. CDR3 DNA sequence: TGTGCCTGGAGTCCCTACGGGAACACTGAAGCTTTCTTT.

V gene TRBV11-2 combines with J gene TRBJ1-1, with D unclear. Per germline, CDR1 SGHAT and CDR2 FQNNGV. The CDR3 spans 13 residues. V lost 5 bases, J lost 1 base, and 8 bases lay in between. DNA of the CDR3: TGTGCCAGCAGCCAGGTGCGGAACACTGAAGCTTTCTTT. Translation gives CASSQVRNTEAFF.

This chain connects TRBV5-6 to TRBJ2-1; the D gene is possibly TRBD2 (6 bases). Trimming removed 3 bases at V and 3 bases at J, with 10 bases between. CDR1 is SGHDT, CDR2 YYEEEE, per germline. CDR3 length: 14 residues. The CDR3 here is CASSSGTGYNEQFF. In DNA, the CDR3 is TGTGCCAGCAGCTCCGGGACTGGCTACAATGAGCAGTTCTTC.

The V gene is TRBV11-3, the J gene TRBJ2-2; a possible D gene is TRBD2 (5 bases). V lost 0 bases and J 3 bases, leaving 14 bases between the germline ends. The V gene's germline CDR1 is SGHNT and CDR2 YENEEA. The length of the CDR3 is 17 residues. The CDR3 DNA reads TGTGCCAGCAGCTTAGATCGATCTAGCTGGGACACCGGGGAGCTGTTTTTT. Translating gives CASSLDRSSWDTGELFF.

This chain joins TRBV28 and TRBJ2-5; 10 bases agree with TRBD2. The CDR3 loop spans 16 amino acids. Germline CDR1 and CDR2: MDHEN and SYDVKM. The V gene end was trimmed by 2 bases and the J gene end by 3 bases; junction bases not matched to a gene: 6. In DNA form, the CDR3 reads TGTGCCAGCAGTTTAAACGGACTAGCGGTCGAAGAGACCCAGTACTTC. Translated, it gives CASSLNGLAVEETQYF.

This clone was seen more than once but under ten times. This chain joins TRBV18 and TRBJ1-5; possibly TRBD1 for D (6 bases). CDR3 size: 14 residues. Trimming removed 3 bases from V and 6 bases from J, with 12 bases in between. Germline V gene data show CDR1 as KGHSH and CDR2 as LQKENI. CDR3 in amino acids: CASSPGQNSQPQHF. In nucleotides, the CDR3 is TGTGCCAGCTCACCGGGACAAAATTCTCAGCCCCAGCATTTT.

V usage is TRBV5-6 and J usage is TRBJ1-2, with TRBD1 matching over 9 bases. The germline CDR1 and CDR2 sequences are SGHDT and YYEEEE. The CDR3 length is 14 residues. The trim removed 4 bases at V and 3 bases at J, leaving 4 bases unmatched. The CDR3 DNA reads as TGTGCCAGCAGCAGACAGGGGGTGCACTATGGCTACACCTTC. Translating gives CASSRQGVHYGYTF.

This chain uses TRBV6-1 with TRBJ2-2, with D hard to call. The germline CDR1 and CDR2 sequences are MNHNS and SASEGT. The CDR3 totals 13 residues. V shed 2 bases and J shed 7 bases, with 8 bases lying between them. Written as DNA, the CDR3 is TGTGCCAGCAGTGAATCATCAGTCGGGGAGCTGTTTTTT. Its protein is CASSESSVGELFF.

The chain joins TRBV11-2 to TRBJ1-2; 12 positions agree with TRBD1. The germline CDR1 and CDR2 sequences are SGHAT and FQNNGV. V was clipped by 5 bases and J by 4 bases; unmatched bases: 5. CDR3 size: 15 residues. For the CDR3, the DNA is TGTGCCAGCAGCCCAGGGACAGGGGGCCCCTATGGCTACACCTTC. Protein sequence: CASSPGTGGPYGYTF.

This rearrangement joins TRBV5-1 to TRBJ2-7, with a possible D match to TRBD2 (6 bases). This CDR3 has 17 amino acids. Trimming removed 0 bases from V and 3 bases from J, with 19 bases in between. From germline, CDR1 is SGHRS and CDR2 YFSETQ. CDR3: CASSLEMSGSLLYEQYF. The CDR3, as DNA: TGCGCCAGCAGCTTGGAAATGAGCGGGTCTCTTCTCTACGAGCAGTACTTC.

The gene calls are TRBV28 and TRBJ1-4; 12 bases fit TRBD1. Trimming cost V 4 bases and J 6 bases; bases outside gene matches: 6. Germline lookup yields CDR1 MDHEN and CDR2 SYDVKM. The length of the CDR3 is 16 residues. In nucleotides, the CDR3 is TGTGCCAGCAGTTGGGGGACAGGGGGCGATTATGAAAAACTGTTTTTT. Its translation: CASSWGTGGDYEKLFF.

The V call is TRBV10-3, the J call TRBJ2-7, with TRBD1 matching over 9 bases. The CDR3 extends over 13 amino acids. With 10 bases clipped from V and 5 bases from J, the junction kept 9 bases outside the gene matches. Germline CDR1 is ENHRY and CDR2 is SYGVKD. CDR3 coding DNA: TGTGCCACCTCCGGGACAGGGACAGACGAGCAGTACTTC. Its protein is CATSGTGTDEQYF.

The chain carries TRBV28 and TRBJ2-7; D not certain. Trimming shortened V by 4 bases and J by 3 bases, and 4 bases separated the two germline ends. The CDR3 runs 11 residues. In germline, CDR1 is MDHEN, CDR2 SYDVKM. CDR3 sequence (DNA): TGTGCCAGCAGTTCCTACTACGAGCAGTACTTC. It is translated as CASSSYYEQYF. Variable domain in full (rest from reference TRBV28 and TRBJ2-7): DVKVTQSSRYLVKRTGEKVFLECVQDMDHENMFWYRQDPGLGLRLIYFSYDVKMKEKGDIPEGYSVSREKKERFSLILESASTNQTSMYLCASSSYYEQYFGPGTRLTVT.

V usage is TRBV19 and J usage is TRBJ2-1; 13 bases fit TRBD2. CDR1 and CDR2 from the germline V gene are LNHDA and SQIVND (reference sequence). CDR3 length: 18 amino acids. The junction had 13 bases not matched to a gene; V was cut back by 4 bases and J by 7 bases. This CDR3 is CASSTHFGLAGVGNEQFF. CDR3 sequence (DNA): TGTGCCAGTAGTACCCATTTCGGACTAGCGGGAGTCGGGAATGAGCAGTTCTTC.

The V and J genes are TRBV5-3 and TRBJ1-2; D perhaps matches TRBD1 (5 bases). TRBV5-3 is designated an ORF whose function remains uncertain. V lost 8 bases to trimming and J lost 4 bases, with 18 bases between them. The CDR3 length is 14 residues. CDR3: CARKAGIGGYGYTF. In DNA form, the CDR3 reads TGTGCCAGGAAAGCGGGAATCGGGGGCTATGGCTACACCTTC.

V gene TRBV18 combines with J gene TRBJ1-6; D remains ambiguous. Germline V lookup: CDR1 KGHSH, CDR2 LQKENI. The CDR3 spans 14 residues. V was pared by 3 bases and J by 8 bases, with 11 bases between. The CDR3 DNA sequence: TGTGCCAGCTCACCGGGGAGGAGAGATTCACCCCTCCACTTT. It yields the protein CASSPGRRDSPLHF.

V gene TRBV19 combines with J gene TRBJ2-3; 9 bases are a match to TRBD2. This CDR3 has 16 amino acids. Germline lookup yields CDR1 LNHDA and CDR2 SQIVND (reference sequence). V lost 6 bases to trimming and J lost 3 bases; unmatched junction nucleotides: 10. The CDR3 nucleotides read TGTGCCAGTAGGCGCGGGAGGGCCCCCAGTACAGATACGCAGTATTTT. Encoded protein: CASRRGRAPSTDTQYF.

The rearrangement links TRBV7-8 to TRBJ2-1; TRBD2 matches at 14 bases. With 4 bases clipped from V and 9 bases from J, the junction kept 5 bases outside the gene matches. Germline CDR1 is SGHVS and CDR2 is FQNEAQ. The CDR3 runs 15 residues. CDR3 sequence (DNA): TGTGCCAGCAGCTCGACTAGCGGGAGGGCCGGTGAGCAGTTCTTC. Protein: CASSSTSGRAGEQFF. Drawing the rest from reference TRBV7-8 and TRBJ2-1, the complete variable domain is GAGVSQSPRYKVAKRGQDVALRCDPISGHVSLFWYQQALGQGPEFLTYFQNEAQLDKSGLPSDRFFAERPEGSVSTLKIQRTQQEDSAVYLCASSSTSGRAGEQFFGPGTRLTVL.

The chain employs TRBV28 and TRBJ2-7; 11 bases are shared with TRBD2. Per the germline V gene, CDR1 is MDHEN and CDR2 is SYDVKM. This CDR3 comprises 14 residues. The J segment lost 3 bases and the V segment lost 8 bases, leaving 6 bases of the junction unmatched. In nucleotides, the CDR3 is TGTGCCAGCGGCGGGACTAGCGGAAACTACGAGCAGTACTTC. It specifies CASGGTSGNYEQYF.

The chain joins TRBV3-1 (or the pseudogene TRBV3-2) to TRBJ2-5; weak D call: TRBD2 (7 bases). CDR1 and CDR2 from the germline V gene are LGHDT and YNNKEL (reference sequence). The CDR3 has 17 residues. V lost 1 base and J lost 4, with 19 bases in between. In DNA, the CDR3 is TGTGCCAGCAGCCAAGGGGTTAGAGGGGGGGGCGCAGAGACCCAGTACTTC. Its translation: CASSQGVRGGGAETQYF.

This rearrangement joins TRBV9 to TRBJ2-1; TRBD2 agrees at 7 bases. V lost 0 bases to trimming and J lost 2 bases; unmatched junction nucleotides: 8. Germline-derived CDR1 and CDR2 are SGDLS and YYNGEE. The CDR3 has 17 residues. CDR3 in DNA: TGTGCCAGCAGCGTAGCGGCACTAGCGCCGGCCTACAATGAGCAGTTCTTC. It is translated as CASSVAALAPAYNEQFF.

This chain uses TRBV11-2 with TRBJ2-7; 7 bases map to TRBD1. Germline V gives CDR1 SGHAT, CDR2 FQNNGV. The CDR3 is 15 amino acids. The V and J ends lost 6 bases and 4 bases, in that order; junction bases with no gene match: 12. This CDR3 reads CASSIPGQRVYEQYF. The DNA for the CDR3 is TGTGCCAGCAGTATACCGGGACAGAGAGTTTACGAGCAGTACTTC.

The J gene is TRBJ2-3, the V gene TRBV2; the D is unclear. The V end was cut by 5 bases, the J end by 2 bases, with 5 bases between. The V gene's germline CDR1 is SNHLY and CDR2 FYNNEI. The CDR3 is made up of 12 amino acids. CDR3 sequence reads: CASSQDTDTQYF. The CDR3 bases are TGTGCCAGCAGTCAGGACACAGATACGCAGTATTTT.

This clone was seen a few times. The J gene is TRBJ2-2, the V gene TRBV7-9; tentative D call: TRBD1 (6 bases). CDR1 is SEHNR, CDR2 FQNEAQ, per germline (reference sequence). V lost 5 bases, J lost 0 bases, and 7 bases lay in between. CDR3 size: 14 residues. CDR3 DNA: TGTGCCAGCAGCCGACAGGCGAACACCGGGGAGCTGTTTTTT. Protein: CASSRQANTGELFF.

The chain recombines TRBV6-6 with TRBJ2-1, with D perhaps matching TRBD1 (5 bases). This CDR3 comprises 15 residues. Trimming shortened V by 7 bases and J by 6 bases, and 19 bases separated the two germline ends. Germline lookup yields CDR1 MNHNY and CDR2 SVGAGI (reference sequence). This CDR3 reads CASIRSGAASNEQFF. In DNA form, the CDR3 reads TGTGCCAGCATCAGATCTGGGGCGGCCAGCAATGAGCAGTTCTTC.